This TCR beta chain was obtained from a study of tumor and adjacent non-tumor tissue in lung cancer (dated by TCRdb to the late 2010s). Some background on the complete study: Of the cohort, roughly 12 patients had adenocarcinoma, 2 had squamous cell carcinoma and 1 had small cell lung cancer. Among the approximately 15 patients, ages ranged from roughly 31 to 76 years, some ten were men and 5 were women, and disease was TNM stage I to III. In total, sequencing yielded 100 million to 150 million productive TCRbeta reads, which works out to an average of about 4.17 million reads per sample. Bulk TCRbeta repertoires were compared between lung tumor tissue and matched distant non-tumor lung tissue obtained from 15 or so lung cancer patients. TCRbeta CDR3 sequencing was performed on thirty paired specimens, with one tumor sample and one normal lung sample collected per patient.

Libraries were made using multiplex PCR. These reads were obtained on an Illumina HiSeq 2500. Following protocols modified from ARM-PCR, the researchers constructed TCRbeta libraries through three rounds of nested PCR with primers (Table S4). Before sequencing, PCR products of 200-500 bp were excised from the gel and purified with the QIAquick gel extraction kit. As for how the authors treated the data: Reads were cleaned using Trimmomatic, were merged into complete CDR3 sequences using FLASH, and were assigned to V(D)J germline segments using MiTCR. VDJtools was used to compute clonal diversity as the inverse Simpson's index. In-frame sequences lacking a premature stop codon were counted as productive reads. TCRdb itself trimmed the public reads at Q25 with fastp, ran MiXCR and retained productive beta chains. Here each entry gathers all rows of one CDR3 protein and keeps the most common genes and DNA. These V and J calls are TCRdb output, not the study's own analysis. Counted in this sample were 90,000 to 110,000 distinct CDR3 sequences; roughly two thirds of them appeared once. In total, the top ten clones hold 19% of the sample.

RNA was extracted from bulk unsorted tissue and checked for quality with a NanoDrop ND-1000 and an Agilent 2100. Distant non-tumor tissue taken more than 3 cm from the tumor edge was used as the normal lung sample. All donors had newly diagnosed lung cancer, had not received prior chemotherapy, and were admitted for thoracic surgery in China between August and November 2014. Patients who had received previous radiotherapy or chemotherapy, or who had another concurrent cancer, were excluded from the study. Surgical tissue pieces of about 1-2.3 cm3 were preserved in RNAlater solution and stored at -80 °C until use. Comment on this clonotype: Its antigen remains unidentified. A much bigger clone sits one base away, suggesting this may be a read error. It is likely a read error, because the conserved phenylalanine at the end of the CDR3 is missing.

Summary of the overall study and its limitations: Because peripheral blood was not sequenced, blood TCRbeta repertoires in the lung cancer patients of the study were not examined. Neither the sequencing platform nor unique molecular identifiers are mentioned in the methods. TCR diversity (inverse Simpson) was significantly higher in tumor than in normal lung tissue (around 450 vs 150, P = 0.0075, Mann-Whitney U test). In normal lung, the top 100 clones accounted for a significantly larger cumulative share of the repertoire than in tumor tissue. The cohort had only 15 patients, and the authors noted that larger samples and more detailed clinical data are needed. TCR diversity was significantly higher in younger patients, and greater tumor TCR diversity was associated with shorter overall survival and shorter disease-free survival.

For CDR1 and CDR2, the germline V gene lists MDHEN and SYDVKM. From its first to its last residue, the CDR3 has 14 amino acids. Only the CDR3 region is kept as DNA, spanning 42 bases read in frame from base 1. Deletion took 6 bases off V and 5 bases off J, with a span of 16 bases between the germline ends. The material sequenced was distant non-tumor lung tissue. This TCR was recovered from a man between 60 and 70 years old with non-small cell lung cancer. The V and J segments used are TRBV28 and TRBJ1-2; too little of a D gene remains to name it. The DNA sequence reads TGTGCCAGCAGCCAATCGTCAGGTCCGTATGGCTACACCTTG. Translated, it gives CASSQSSGPYGYTL.